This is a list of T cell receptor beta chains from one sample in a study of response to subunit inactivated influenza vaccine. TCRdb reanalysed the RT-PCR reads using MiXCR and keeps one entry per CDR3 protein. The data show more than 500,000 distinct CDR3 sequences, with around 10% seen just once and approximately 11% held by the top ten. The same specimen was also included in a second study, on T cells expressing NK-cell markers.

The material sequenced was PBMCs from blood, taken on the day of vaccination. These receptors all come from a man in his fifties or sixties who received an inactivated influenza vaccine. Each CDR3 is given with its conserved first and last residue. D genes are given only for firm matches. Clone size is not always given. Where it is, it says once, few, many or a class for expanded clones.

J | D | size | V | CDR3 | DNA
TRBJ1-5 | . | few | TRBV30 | CAWSGETLTGRNQPQHF | TGTGCCTGGAGTGGGGAGACCCTAACGGGTCGGAATCAGCCCCAGCATTTT
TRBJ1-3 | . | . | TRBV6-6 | CASTPTVGNTIYF | TGTGCCAGCACCCCGACAGTAGGAAACACCATATATTTT
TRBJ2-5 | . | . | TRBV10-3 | CAISENGVRETQYF | TGTGCCATCAGTGAGAATGGGGTGAGAGAGACCCAGTACTTC
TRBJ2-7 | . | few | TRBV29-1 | CSVVVRVYEQYF | TGCAGCGTTGTCGTGAGGGTGTACGAGCAGTACTTC
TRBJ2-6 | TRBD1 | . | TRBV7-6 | CASSPWGTGGFSGANVLTF | TGTGCCAGCAGCCCCTGGGGGACAGGGGGTTTCTCTGGGGCCAACGTCCTGACTTTC
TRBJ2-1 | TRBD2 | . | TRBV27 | CASSLSSGGLYEQIF | TGTGCCAGCAGTTTATCTAGCGGGGGTCTCTATGAGCAGATCTTC
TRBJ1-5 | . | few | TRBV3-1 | CASSPKRVDQPQHF | TGTGCCAGCAGCCCCAAGAGGGTGGATCAGCCCCAGCATTTT
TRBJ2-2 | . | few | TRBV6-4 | CASSDTRYDAGELFF | TGTGCCAGCAGTGATACTAGATATGACGCCGGGGAGCTGTTTTTT
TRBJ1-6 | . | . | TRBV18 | CASSPRGGQDSPLHF | TGTGCCAGCTCACCACGGGGGGGGCAGGATTCACCCCTCCACTTT
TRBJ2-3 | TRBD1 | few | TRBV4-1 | CASSPQWVRDRVRTDTQYF | TGCGCCAGCAGCCCCCAGTGGGTGAGAGACAGGGTTAGAACAGATACGCAGTATTTT
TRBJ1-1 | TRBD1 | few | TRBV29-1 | CSVGRQGVLRTEAFF | TGCAGCGTTGGGCGGCAGGGGGTTTTAAGGACTGAAGCTTTCTTT
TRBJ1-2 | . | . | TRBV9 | CASSVAQLNYGYTF | TGTGCCAGCAGCGTAGCTCAGCTAAACTATGGCTACACCTTC
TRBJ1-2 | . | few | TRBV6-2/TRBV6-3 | CASSRPGAFYGYTF | TGTGCCAGCAGTCGCCCGGGCGCCTTCTATGGCTACACCTTC
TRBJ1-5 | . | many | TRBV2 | CASKSDRSNQPQHF | TGTGCCAGCAAGTCCGACAGAAGCAATCAGCCCCAGCATTTT
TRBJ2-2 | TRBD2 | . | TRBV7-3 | CASSLLPSGPNTGELFF | TGTGCCAGCAGCTTATTGCCTAGCGGGCCAAACACCGGGGAGCTGTTTTTT
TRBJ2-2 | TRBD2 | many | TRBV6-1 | CASSGTSGTGELFF | TGTGCCAGCAGTGGGACTAGCGGGACCGGGGAGCTGTTTTTT
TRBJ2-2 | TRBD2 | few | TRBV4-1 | CASSQESSGGFTGELFF | TGCGCCAGCAGCCAAGAGAGCAGCGGGGGTTTCACCGGGGAGCTGTTTTTT
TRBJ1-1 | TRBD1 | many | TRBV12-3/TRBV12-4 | CASSPGQVNTEAFF | TGTGCCAGCAGTCCGGGACAGGTGAACACTGAAGCTTTCTTT
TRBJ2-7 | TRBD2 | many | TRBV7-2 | CASSLRTSGSYEQYF | TGTGCCAGCAGCTTAAGGACTAGCGGTTCCTACGAGCAGTACTTC
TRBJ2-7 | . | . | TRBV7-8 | CASSLQGSLFYEQYF | TGTGCCAGCAGCTTGCAGGGATCCCTCTTCTACGAGCAGTACTTC
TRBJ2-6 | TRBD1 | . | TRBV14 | CASSQAGTGRTGANVLTF | TGTGCCAGCAGCCAAGCCGGGACAGGACGAACTGGGGCCAACGTCCTGACTTTC
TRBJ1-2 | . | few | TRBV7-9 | CASSASVRENYTF | TGTGCCAGCAGCGCCTCCGTCAGGGAAAACTACACCTTC
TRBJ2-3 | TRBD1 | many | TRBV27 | CASSSGTGPDTQYF | TGTGCCAGCAGTTCCGGGACAGGGCCCGATACGCAGTATTTT
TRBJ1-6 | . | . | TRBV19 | CASHASNNSPLHF | TGTGCCAGCCACGCTTCCAACAATTCACCCCTCCACTTT
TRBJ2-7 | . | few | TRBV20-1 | CSARDLTSNSYEQYF | TGCAGTGCTAGAGACCTGACTAGTAACTCCTACGAGCAGTACTTC
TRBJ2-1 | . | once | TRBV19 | CASSPGATFSYNEQFF | TGTGCCAGTAGTCCAGGAGCGACTTTCAGCTACAATGAGCAGTTCTTC
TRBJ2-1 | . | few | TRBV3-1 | CASSPHRASEQFF | TGTGCCAGCAGCCCACACAGAGCAAGTGAGCAGTTCTTC
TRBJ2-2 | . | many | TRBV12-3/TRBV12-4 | CASSPGANLGELFF | TGTGCCAGCAGCCCAGGGGCTAACCTCGGGGAGCTGTTTTTT
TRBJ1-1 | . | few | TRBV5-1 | CASSSTYDSKNTEAFF | TGCGCCAGCAGCTCCACCTATGACAGCAAGAACACTGAAGCTTTCTTT
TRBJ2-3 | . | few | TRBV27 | CASSFVRDPSTDTQYF | TGTGCCAGCAGTTTCGTGCGGGACCCTAGCACAGATACGCAGTATTTT
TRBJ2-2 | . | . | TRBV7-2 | CASSEGVKVDTGELFF | TGTGCCAGCAGCGAAGGGGTTAAAGTGGACACCGGGGAGCTGTTTTTT
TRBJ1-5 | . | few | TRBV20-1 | CSARDLQGWQPQHF | TGCAGTGCTAGAGATCTTCAAGGTTGGCAGCCCCAGCATTTT
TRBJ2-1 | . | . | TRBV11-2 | CASSTTETDTPGNEQFF | TGTGCCAGCAGCACGACAGAGACTGACACGCCGGGAAATGAGCAGTTCTTC
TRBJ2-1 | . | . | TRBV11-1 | CASSFLRGDKSSYNEQFF | TGTGCCAGCAGCTTCCTGCGTGGGGACAAGTCCTCCTACAATGAGCAGTTCTTC
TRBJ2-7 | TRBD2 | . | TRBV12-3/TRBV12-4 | CASSGGGPYEQYF | TGTGCCAGCAGTGGGGGAGGGCCTTACGAGCAGTACTTC
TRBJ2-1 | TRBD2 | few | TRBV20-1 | CSATRAGRDNEQFF | TGCAGTGCCACGAGAGCGGGACGGGACAATGAGCAGTTCTTC
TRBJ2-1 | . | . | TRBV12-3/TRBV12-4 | CASTREAFGQFF | TGTGCCAGCACTAGGGAGGCCTTCGGGCAGTTCTTC
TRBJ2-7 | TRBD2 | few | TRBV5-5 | CASSLSGRTYEQYF | TGTGCCAGCAGCTTATCCGGGAGGACCTACGAGCAGTACTTC
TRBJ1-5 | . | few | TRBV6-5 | CASSYSWRGEQPQHF | TGTGCCAGCAGTTACTCGTGGAGGGGGGAGCAGCCCCAGCATTTT
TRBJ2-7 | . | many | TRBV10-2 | CASSVGGDLYEQYF | TGCGCCAGCAGTGTCGGGGGAGACCTCTACGAGCAGTACTTC
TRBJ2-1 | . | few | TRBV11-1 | CASSLVRGGNHNEQFF | TGTGCCAGCAGCTTAGTTAGGGGTGGTAACCACAATGAGCAGTTCTTC
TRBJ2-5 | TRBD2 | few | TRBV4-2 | CASSQDSGGASETQYF | TGTGCCAGCAGCCAAGATTCGGGAGGAGCTTCAGAGACCCAGTACTTC
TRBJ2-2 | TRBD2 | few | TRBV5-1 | CASRGLAETGELFF | TGCGCCAGCAGGGGACTAGCGGAGACCGGGGAGCTGTTTTTT
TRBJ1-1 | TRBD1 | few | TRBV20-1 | CSADGPGQGNTEAFF | TGCAGTGCCGATGGGCCGGGACAGGGAAACACTGAAGCTTTCTTT
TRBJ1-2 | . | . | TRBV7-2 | CASSPSNYGYTF | TGTGCCAGCAGCCCGAGCAACTATGGCTACACCTTC
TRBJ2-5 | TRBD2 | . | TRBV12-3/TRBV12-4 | CASSLGSSGLETQYF | TGTGCCAGCAGTTTAGGCTCTAGCGGATTGGAGACCCAGTACTTC
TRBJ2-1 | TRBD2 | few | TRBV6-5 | CASSYSTSLNEQFF | TGTGCCAGCAGTTACTCGACTAGCCTCAATGAGCAGTTCTTC
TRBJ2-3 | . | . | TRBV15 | CATSPRLGGTDTQYF | TGTGCCACCAGCCCTCGGCTGGGGGGCACAGATACGCAGTATTTT
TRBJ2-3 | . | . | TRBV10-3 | CAISVRVGDATQYF | TGTGCCATCAGTGTCAGGGTGGGTGACGCTACGCAGTATTTT
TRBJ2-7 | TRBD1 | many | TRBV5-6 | CASSPLGQPDEQYF | TGTGCCAGCAGCCCTTTGGGACAGCCTGACGAGCAGTACTTC
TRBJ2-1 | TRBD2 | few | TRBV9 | CASSVGDGLAGGRYEQFF | TGTGCCAGCAGCGTAGGGGATGGACTAGCGGGAGGGAGGTATGAGCAGTTCTTC
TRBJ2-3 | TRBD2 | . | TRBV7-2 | CASSFPGLAGADTQYF | TGTGCCAGCAGCTTTCCGGGACTAGCGGGAGCAGATACGCAGTATTTT
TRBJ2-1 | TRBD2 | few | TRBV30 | CAWKRASGRYKSYNEQFF | TGTGCCTGGAAACGGGCTAGCGGGAGATACAAATCCTACAATGAGCAGTTCTTC
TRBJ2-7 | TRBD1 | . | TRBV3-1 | CASSLQGHEQYF | TGTGCCAGCAGTTTACAGGGGCACGAGCAGTACTTC
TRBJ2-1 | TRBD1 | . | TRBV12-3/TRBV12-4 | CASSSRGRWEQFF | TGTGCCAGCAGTTCCAGGGGGCGATGGGAGCAGTTCTTC
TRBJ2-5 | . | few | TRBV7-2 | CASSLEGTETQYF | TGTGCCAGCAGCTTAGAGGGGACGGAGACCCAGTACTTC
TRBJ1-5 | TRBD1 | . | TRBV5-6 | CASSLFDRVGNQPQHF | TGTGCCAGCAGCTTGTTCGACAGGGTCGGCAATCAGCCCCAGCATTTT